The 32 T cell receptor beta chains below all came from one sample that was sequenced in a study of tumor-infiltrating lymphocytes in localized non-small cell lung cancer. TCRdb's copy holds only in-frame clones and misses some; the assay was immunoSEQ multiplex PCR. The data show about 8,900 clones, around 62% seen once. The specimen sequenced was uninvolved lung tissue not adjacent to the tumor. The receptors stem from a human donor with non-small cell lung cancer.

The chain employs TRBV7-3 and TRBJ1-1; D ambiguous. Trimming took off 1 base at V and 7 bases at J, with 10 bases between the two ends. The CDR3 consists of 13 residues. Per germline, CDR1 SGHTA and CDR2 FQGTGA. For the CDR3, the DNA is TGTGCCAGCAGCTTAAACCCCGGTGGTGAAGCTTTCTTT. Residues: CASSLNPGGEAFF.

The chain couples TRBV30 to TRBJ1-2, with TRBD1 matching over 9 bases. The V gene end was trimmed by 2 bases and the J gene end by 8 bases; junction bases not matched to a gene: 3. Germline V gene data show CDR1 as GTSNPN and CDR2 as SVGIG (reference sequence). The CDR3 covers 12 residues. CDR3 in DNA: TGTGCCTGGAGTTACACAGGGGGCGGCTACACCTTC. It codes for CAWSYTGGGYTF.

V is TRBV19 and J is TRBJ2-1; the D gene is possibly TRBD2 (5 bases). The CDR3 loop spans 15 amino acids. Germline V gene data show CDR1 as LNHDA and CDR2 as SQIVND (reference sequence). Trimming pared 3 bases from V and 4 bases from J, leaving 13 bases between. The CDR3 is CASSIYGGKYNEQFF. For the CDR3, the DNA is TGTGCCAGTAGTATCTACGGAGGTAAATACAATGAGCAGTTCTTC.

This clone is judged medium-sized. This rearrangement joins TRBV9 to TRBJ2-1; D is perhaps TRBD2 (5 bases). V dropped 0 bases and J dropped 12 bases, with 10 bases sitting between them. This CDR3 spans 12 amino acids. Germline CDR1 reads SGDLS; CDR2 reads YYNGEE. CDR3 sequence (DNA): TGTGCCAGCAGCGTAGCGGGATCGGGGCAGTTCTTC. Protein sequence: CASSVAGSGQFF. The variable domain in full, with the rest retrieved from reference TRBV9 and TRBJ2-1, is DSGVTQTPKHLITATGQRVTLRCSPRSGDLSVYWYQQSLDQGLQFLIQYYNGEERAKGNILERFSAQQFPDLHSELNLSSLELGDSALYFCASSVAGSGQFFGPGTRLTVL.

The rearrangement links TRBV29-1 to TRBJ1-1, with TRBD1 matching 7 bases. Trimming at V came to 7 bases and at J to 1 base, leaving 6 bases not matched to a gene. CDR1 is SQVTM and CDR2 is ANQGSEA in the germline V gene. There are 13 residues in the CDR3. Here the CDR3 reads CSAAGGSNTEAFF. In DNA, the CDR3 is TGCAGCGCCGCAGGGGGTTCGAACACTGAAGCTTTCTTT.

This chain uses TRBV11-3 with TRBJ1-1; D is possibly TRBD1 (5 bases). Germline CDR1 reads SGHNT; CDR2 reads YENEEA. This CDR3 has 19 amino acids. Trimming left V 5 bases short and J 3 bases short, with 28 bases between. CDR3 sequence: CASSPGVQGRLPAYTEAFF. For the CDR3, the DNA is TGTGCCAGCAGCCCTGGCGTCCAGGGCCGGCTGCCGGCGTACACTGAAGCTTTCTTT.

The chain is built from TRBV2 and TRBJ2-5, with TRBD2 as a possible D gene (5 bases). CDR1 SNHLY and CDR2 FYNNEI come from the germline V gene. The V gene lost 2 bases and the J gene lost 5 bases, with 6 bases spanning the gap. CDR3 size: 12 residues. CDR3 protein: CASSERGETQYF. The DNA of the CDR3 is TGTGCCAGCAGTGAACGCGGGGAGACCCAGTACTTC.

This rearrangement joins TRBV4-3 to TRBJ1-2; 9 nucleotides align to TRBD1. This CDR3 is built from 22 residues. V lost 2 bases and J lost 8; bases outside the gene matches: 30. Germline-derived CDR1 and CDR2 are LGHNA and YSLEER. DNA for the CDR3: TGCGCCAGCAGCCAATCCAACAGCCTGGTTAGCTTTGCCCCCGGGACAGGGTACGGCTACACCTTC. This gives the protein CASSQSNSLVSFAPGTGYGYTF.

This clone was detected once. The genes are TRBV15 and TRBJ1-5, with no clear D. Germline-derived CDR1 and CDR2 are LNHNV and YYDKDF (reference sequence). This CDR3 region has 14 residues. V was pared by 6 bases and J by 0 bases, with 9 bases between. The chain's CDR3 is CATREHGSNQPQHF. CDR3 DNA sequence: TGTGCCACCAGGGAGCATGGTAGCAATCAGCCCCAGCATTTT. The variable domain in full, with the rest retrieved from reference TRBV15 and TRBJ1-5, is DAMVIQNPRYQVTQFGKPVTLSCSQTLNHNVMYWYQQKSSQAPKLLFHYYDKDFNNEADTPDNFQSRRPNTSFCFLDIRSPGLGDTAMYLCATREHGSNQPQHFGDGTRLSIL.

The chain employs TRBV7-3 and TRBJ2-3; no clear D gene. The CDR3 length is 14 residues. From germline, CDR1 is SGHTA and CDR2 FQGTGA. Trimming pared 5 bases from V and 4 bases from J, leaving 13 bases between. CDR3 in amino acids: CASSPNPSADTQYF. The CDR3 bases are TGTGCCAGCAGCCCAAATCCTAGTGCAGATACGCAGTATTTT.

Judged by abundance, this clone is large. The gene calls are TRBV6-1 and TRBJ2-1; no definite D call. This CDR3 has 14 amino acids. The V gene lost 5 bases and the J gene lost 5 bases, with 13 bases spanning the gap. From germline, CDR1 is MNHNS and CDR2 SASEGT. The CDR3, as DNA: TGTGCCAGCAGTTTTGCTCTCTCTCACAATGAGCAGTTCTTC. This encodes CASSFALSHNEQFF.

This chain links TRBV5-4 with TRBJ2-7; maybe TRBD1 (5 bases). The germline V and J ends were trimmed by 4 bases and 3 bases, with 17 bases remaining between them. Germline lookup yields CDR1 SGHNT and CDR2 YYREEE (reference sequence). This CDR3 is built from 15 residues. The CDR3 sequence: CASSLLGRGHYEQYF. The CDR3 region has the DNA TGTGCCAGCAGCCTTCTTGGAAGGGGCCACTACGAGCAGTACTTC.

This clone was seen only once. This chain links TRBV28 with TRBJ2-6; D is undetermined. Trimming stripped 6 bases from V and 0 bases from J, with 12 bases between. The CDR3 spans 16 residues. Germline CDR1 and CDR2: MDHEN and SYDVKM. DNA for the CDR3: TGTGCCAGCAGGTCGAGTATATTCTCTGGGGCCAACGTCCTGACTTTC. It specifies CASRSSIFSGANVLTF.

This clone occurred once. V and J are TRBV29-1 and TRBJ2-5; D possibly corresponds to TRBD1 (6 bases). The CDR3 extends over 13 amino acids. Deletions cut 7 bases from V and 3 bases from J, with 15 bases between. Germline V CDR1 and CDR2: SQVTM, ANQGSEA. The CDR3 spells CSALGHLKETQYF. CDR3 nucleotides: TGCAGCGCCCTGGGACACCTGAAAGAGACCCAGTACTTC.

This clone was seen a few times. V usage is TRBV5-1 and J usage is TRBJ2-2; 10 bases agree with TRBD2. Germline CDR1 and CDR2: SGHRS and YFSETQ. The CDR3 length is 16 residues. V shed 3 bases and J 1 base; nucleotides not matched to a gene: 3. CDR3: CASSSWTSGNTGELFF. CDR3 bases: TGCGCCAGCAGCTCCTGGACTAGCGGGAACACCGGGGAGCTGTTTTTT.

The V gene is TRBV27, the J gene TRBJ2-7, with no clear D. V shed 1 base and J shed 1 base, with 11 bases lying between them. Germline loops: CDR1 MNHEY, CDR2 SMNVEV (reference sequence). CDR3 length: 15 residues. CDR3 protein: CASSLLPTPSYEQYF. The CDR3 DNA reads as TGTGCCAGCAGTTTATTGCCGACTCCTTCCTACGAGCAGTACTTC.

CDR3 DNA sequence: TGCAGCGTTGACACTAGCGGGAGTGGTGAGCAGTTCTTC. Its translation is CSVDTSGSGEQFF. This chain connects TRBV29-1 to TRBJ2-1; 11 nucleotides line up with TRBD2. The trim removed 3 bases at V and 9 bases at J, leaving 4 bases unmatched. This CDR3 spans 13 amino acids. The germline CDR1 and CDR2 sequences are SQVTM and ANQGSEA.

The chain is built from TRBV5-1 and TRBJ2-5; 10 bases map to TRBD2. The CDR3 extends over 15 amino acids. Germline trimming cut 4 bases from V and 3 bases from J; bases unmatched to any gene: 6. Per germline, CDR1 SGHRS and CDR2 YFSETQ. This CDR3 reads CASSKTTSGKETQYF. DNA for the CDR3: TGCGCCAGCAGCAAAACAACTAGCGGGAAAGAGACCCAGTACTTC.

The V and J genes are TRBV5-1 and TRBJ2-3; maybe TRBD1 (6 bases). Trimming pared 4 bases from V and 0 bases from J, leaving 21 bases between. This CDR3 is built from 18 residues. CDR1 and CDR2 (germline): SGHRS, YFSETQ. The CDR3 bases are TGCGCCAGCAGCCCTGAGGCTCTAGGACAGACTAGCACAGATACGCAGTATTTT. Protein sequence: CASSPEALGQTSTDTQYF. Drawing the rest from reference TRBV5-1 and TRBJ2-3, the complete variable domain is KAGVTQTPRYLIKTRGQQVTLSCSPISGHRSVSWYQQTPGQGLQFLFEYFSETQRNKGNFPGRFSGRQFSNSRSEMNVSTLELGDSALYLCASSPEALGQTSTDTQYFGPGTRLTVL.

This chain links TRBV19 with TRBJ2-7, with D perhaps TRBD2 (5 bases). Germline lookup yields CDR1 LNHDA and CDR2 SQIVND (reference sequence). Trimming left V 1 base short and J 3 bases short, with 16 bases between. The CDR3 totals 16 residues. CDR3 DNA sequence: TGTGCCAGTAGTATAGCCGGGAATGGAGTTAGCTACGAGCAGTACTTC. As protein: CASSIAGNGVSYEQYF.

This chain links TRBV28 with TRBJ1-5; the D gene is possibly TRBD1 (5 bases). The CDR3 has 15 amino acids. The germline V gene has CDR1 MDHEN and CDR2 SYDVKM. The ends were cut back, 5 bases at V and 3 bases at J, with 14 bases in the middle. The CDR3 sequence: CASSTGPMINQPQHF. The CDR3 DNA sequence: TGTGCCAGCAGTACGGGACCGATGATCAATCAGCCCCAGCATTTT.

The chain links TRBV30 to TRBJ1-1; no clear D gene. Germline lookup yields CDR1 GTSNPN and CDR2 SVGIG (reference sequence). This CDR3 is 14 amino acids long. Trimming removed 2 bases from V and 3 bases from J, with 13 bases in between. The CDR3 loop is CAWSSRAEHTEAFF. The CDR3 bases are TGTGCCTGGAGTTCGCGAGCCGAGCACACTGAAGCTTTCTTT.

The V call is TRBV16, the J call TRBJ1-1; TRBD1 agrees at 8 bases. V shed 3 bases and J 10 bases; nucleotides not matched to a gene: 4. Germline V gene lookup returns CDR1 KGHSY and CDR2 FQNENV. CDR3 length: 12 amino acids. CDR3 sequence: CASSQDRDLAFF. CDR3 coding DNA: TGTGCCAGCAGCCAGGACAGGGATTTAGCTTTCTTT.

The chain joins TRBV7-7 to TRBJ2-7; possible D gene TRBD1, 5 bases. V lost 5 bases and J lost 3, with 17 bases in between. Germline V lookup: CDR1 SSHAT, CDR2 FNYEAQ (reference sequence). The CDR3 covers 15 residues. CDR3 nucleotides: TGTGCCAGCAGCAGGGGCCAGGGAAGGAACTACGAGCAGTACTTC. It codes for CASSRGQGRNYEQYF. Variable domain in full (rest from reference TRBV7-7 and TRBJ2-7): GAGVSQSPRYKVTKRGQDVTLRCDPISSHATLYWYQQALGQGPEFLTYFNYEAQPDKSGLPSDRFSAERPEGSISTLTIQRTEQRDSAMYRCASSRGQGRNYEQYFGPGTRLTVT.

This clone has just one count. The CDR3 coding sequence is TGTGCCAGCAGTTCGTCCCATCAGCCCCAGCATTTT. It yields the protein CASSSSHQPQHF. The rearrangement uses TRBV28 and TRBJ1-5; D gene unclear. Germline CDR1 and CDR2: MDHEN and SYDVKM. The CDR3 is 12 residues long. V lost 4 bases and J lost 5, with 6 bases in between.

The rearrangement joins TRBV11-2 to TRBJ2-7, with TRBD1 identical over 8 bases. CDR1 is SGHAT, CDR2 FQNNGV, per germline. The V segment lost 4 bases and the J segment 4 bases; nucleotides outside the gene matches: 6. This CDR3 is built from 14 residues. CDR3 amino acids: CASSSGTGPYEQYF. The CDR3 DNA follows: TGTGCCAGCAGCTCCGGGACAGGACCTTACGAGCAGTACTTC.

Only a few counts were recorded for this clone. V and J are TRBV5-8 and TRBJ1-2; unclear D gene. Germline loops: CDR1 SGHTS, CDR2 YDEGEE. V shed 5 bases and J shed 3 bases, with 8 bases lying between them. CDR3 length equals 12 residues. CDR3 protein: CASRREYYGYTF. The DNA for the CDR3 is TGTGCCAGCAGACGGGAATACTATGGCTACACCTTC.

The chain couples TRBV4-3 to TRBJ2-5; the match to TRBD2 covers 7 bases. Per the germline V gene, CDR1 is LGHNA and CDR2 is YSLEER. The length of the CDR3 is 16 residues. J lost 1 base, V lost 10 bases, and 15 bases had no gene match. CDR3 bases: TGCGCCAACCTTGACCGGATACTAGCGTTCCAAGAGACCCAGTACTTC. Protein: CANLDRILAFQETQYF.

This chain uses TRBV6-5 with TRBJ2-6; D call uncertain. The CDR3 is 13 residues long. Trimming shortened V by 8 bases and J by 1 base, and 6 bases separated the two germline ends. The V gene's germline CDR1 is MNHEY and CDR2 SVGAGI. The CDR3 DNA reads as TGTGCCAGCTTCCGGTCTGGGGCCAACGTCCTGACTTTC. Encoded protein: CASFRSGANVLTF.

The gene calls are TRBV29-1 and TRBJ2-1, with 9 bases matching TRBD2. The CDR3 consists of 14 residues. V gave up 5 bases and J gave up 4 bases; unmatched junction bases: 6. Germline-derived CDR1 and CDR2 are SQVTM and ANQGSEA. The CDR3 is CSVPRLAEYNEQFF. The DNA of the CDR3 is TGCAGCGTTCCTCGACTAGCGGAGTACAATGAGCAGTTCTTC.

CDR3: CASSSGVMGEQYF. DNA of the CDR3: TGTGCCAGCAGCTCCGGGGTGATGGGGGAGCAGTACTTC. The chain joins TRBV11-2 to TRBJ2-7, with D tentatively TRBD2 (5 bases). Germline CDR1 is SGHAT and CDR2 is FQNNGV. Trimming shortened V by 4 bases and J by 7 bases, and 14 bases separated the two germline ends. The CDR3 runs 13 residues. Full variable domain (outside the CDR3, taken from reference TRBV11-2 and TRBJ2-7): EAGVAQSPRYKIIEKRQSVAFWCNPISGHATLYWYQQILGQGPKLLIQFQNNGVVDDSQLPKDRFSAERLKGVDSTLKIQPAKLEDSAVYLCASSSGVMGEQYFGPGTRLTVT.

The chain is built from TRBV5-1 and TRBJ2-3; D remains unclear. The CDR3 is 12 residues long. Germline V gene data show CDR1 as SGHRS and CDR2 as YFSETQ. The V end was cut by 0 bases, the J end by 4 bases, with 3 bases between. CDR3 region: CASSLEADTQYF. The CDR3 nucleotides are TGCGCCAGCAGCTTGGAGGCAGATACGCAGTATTTT.